Below, 17 T cell receptor beta chains from the same sample are listed, as sequenced in a study of blood T cell repertoires in COVID-19. Some clones are missing from TCRdb's copy, which holds only in-frame ones; the method was immunoSEQ multiplex PCR. The sample lists approximately 160,000 clones, less than 90% occurring once. The sequenced sample was PBMCs or T cells enriched from blood (not recorded which). The receptors originated from a woman in her forties or fifties who had recovered from COVID-19.

The chain links TRBV5-1 to TRBJ1-1; D possibly corresponds to TRBD1 (6 bases). CDR3 length: 13 residues. The ends were cut back, 4 bases at V and 5 bases at J, with 12 bases in the middle. CDR1 and CDR2 (germline): SGHRS, YFSETQ. The chain's CDR3 is CASSPGQGTEAFF. In DNA form, the CDR3 reads TGCGCCAGCAGCCCCGGTCAGGGGACTGAAGCTTTCTTT.

This clone was recorded once. The V gene is TRBV10-1, the J gene TRBJ2-1, with a weak D call TRBD1 (6 bases). The germline V gene has CDR1 WNHNN and CDR2 SYGVQD (reference sequence). The CDR3 has 16 amino acids. Trimming left V 5 bases short and J 0 bases short, with 14 bases between. The CDR3 spells CASSRTATSSYNEQFF. In DNA, the CDR3 is TGCGCCAGCAGTAGGACAGCGACCAGCTCCTACAATGAGCAGTTCTTC.

The rearrangement uses TRBV11-3 and TRBJ1-1, with D unclear. Germline assignment: CDR1 SGHNT and CDR2 YENEEA. The CDR3 sequence is 14 residues long. Between the trimmed V and J ends, which lost 0 bases and 2 bases, there was a span of 7 bases. This CDR3 is CASSLEGRNTEAFF. CDR3 DNA: TGTGCCAGCAGCTTAGAGGGCAGAAACACTGAAGCTTTCTTT.

V usage is TRBV7-9 and J usage is TRBJ1-2; D is perhaps TRBD1 (6 bases). Germline V lookup: CDR1 SEHNR, CDR2 FQNEAQ (reference sequence). The CDR3 runs 16 residues. The V end was cut by 2 bases, the J end by 7 bases, with 20 bases between. The CDR3 loop is CASSLRSPGAVIGYTF. CDR3 DNA: TGTGCCAGCAGCTTACGATCACCAGGGGCGGTTATTGGCTACACCTTC.

The V call is TRBV5-4, the J call TRBJ2-3; D is perhaps TRBD2 (5 bases). V was clipped by 0 bases and J by 2 bases, with 13 bases between them. The CDR3 sequence is 16 residues long. Germline V gene sequence: CDR1 SGHNT, CDR2 YYREEE (reference sequence). The CDR3 bases are TGTGCCAGCAGCTTGGTGGTCCGGACTTTCACAGATACGCAGTATTTT. This encodes CASSLVVRTFTDTQYF.

The chain uses TRBV12-3 or TRBV12-4 and TRBJ2-1; TRBD2 might be the D (5 bases). V dropped 8 bases and J dropped 6 bases, with 14 bases sitting between them. The CDR3 length is 13 residues. CDR3 sequence: CASGLAAGNEQFF. The CDR3 bases are TGTGCCAGCGGACTTGCGGCAGGCAATGAGCAGTTCTTC.

The chain recombines TRBV5-4 with TRBJ1-4; TRBD1 matches 7 bases. V trimming: 4 bases; J trimming: 4 bases; junction bases outside the gene matches: 4. The CDR3 totals 14 residues. From germline, CDR1 is SGHNT and CDR2 YYREEE (reference sequence). CDR3 loop: CASSTQGVNEKLFF. Here the CDR3 DNA reads TGTGCCAGCAGCACCCAGGGGGTTAATGAAAAACTGTTTTTT.

The DNA for the CDR3 is TGTGCCAGCAGATCGGTGGTTAGCGGCGCGAACACCGGGGAGCTGTTTTTT. The encoded protein is CASRSVVSGANTGELFF. The V call is TRBV7-4, the J call TRBJ2-2; weak D call: TRBD2 (6 bases). Germline-derived CDR1 and CDR2 are SGHVT and SQSDAQ. The CDR3 totals 17 residues. V lost 6 bases to trimming and J lost 0 bases, with 17 bases between them.

The V gene is TRBV6-1, the J gene TRBJ2-3, with 10 positions matching TRBD1. The CDR3 has 15 amino acids. V shed 1 base and J 2 bases; nucleotides not matched to a gene: 0. Germline CDR1 MNHNS, CDR2 SASEGT. In DNA, the CDR3 is TGTGCCAGCAGTGAAGGACAGGGGGCCACAGATACGCAGTATTTT. Translated: CASSEGQGATDTQYF.

This chain joins TRBV14 and TRBJ1-2; 9 nucleotides match TRBD1. CDR1 SGHDN and CDR2 FVKESK come from the germline V gene. J lost 6 bases, V lost 2 bases, and 1 base had no gene match. There are 13 residues in the CDR3. The CDR3 DNA follows: TGTGCCAGCAGCCAAAACAGGGGGCATGGCTACACCTTC. As protein: CASSQNRGHGYTF.

The V call is TRBV3-1 (or the pseudogene TRBV3-2), the J call TRBJ1-2, with D possibly being TRBD1 (6 bases). This CDR3 has 14 amino acids. CDR1 and CDR2 from the germline V gene are LGHDT and YNNKEL (reference sequence). Trimming took off 2 bases at V and 4 bases at J, with 11 bases between the two ends. CDR3: CASSQNREGYGYTF. For the CDR3, the DNA is TGTGCCAGCAGCCAAAACAGGGAGGGCTATGGCTACACCTTC.

The sample holds one count of this clone. The genes are TRBV20-1 and TRBJ1-2; a possible D gene is TRBD1 (6 bases). Trimming removed 3 bases at V and 6 bases at J, with 14 bases between. The CDR3 runs to 13 residues. Germline V gene data show CDR1 as DFQATT and CDR2 as SNEGSKA (reference sequence). In DNA, the CDR3 is TGCAGTGCTAGTAGCGGACAGTTGGATGGCTACACCTTC. Protein sequence: CSASSGQLDGYTF.

This clone showed up just a few times. V usage is TRBV30 and J usage is TRBJ1-1, with 8 bases that match TRBD1. The germline V gene has CDR1 GTSNPN and CDR2 SVGIG (reference sequence). The CDR3 is 11 amino acids. V was pared by 8 bases and J by 11 bases, with 10 bases of the junction left unmatched. CDR3 DNA: TGTGCCCGGACGACAGGGGCAAGGGCTTTCTTT. This gives the protein CARTTGARAFF. Together with reference TRBV30 and TRBJ1-1, the CDR3 gives the full variable domain: SQTIHQWPATLVQPVGSPLSLECTVEGTSNPNLYWYRQAAGRGLQLLFYSVGIGQISSEVPQNLSASRPQDRQFILSSKKLLLSDSGFYLCARTTGARAFFGQGTRLTVV.

The rearrangement links TRBV28 to TRBJ1-2, with D maybe TRBD1 (5 bases). The germline CDR1 and CDR2 sequences are MDHEN and SYDVKM. Trimming pared 2 bases from V and 3 bases from J, leaving 10 bases between. CDR3 length equals 14 residues. The CDR3 DNA reads as TGTGCCAGCAGTTTACTTACAGGAGACTATGGCTACACCTTC. This translates into CASSLLTGDYGYTF.

This clone was found a few times. V usage is TRBV27 and J usage is TRBJ1-4, with TRBD1 identical over 8 bases. The V gene end was trimmed by 5 bases and the J gene end by 6 bases; junction bases not matched to a gene: 8. Germline values: CDR1 MNHEY, CDR2 SMNVEV (reference sequence). The CDR3 length is 15 residues. The CDR3 here is CASSQNRGSDEKLFF. In DNA, the CDR3 is TGTGCCAGCAGTCAAAACAGGGGGTCCGATGAAAAACTGTTTTTT. Drawing the rest from reference TRBV27 and TRBJ1-4, the complete variable domain is EAQVTQNPRYLITVTGKKLTVTCSQNMNHEYMSWYRQDPGLGLRQIYYSMNVEVTDKGDVPEGYKVSRKEKRNFPLILESPSPNQTSLYFCASSQNRGSDEKLFFGSGTQLSVL.

This chain links TRBV20-1 with TRBJ1-2; the D is unclear. The CDR3 contains 10 residues. Deletions cut 8 bases from V and 7 bases from J, with 11 bases between. Per the germline V gene, CDR1 is DFQATT and CDR2 is SNEGSKA (reference sequence). CDR3 DNA: TGCAGTCCTAACAAAAGTGGCTACACCTTC. Translated, it gives CSPNKSGYTF.

A few counts support this clone. This chain links TRBV6-6 with TRBJ1-1; 9 bases map to TRBD1. The junction had 8 bases not matched to a gene; V was cut back by 6 bases and J by 6 bases. The CDR3 contains 14 residues. From germline, CDR1 is MNHNY and CDR2 SVGAGI (reference sequence). CDR3 DNA: TGTGCCAGCAGAACCCGGGACAGGGTACCTGAAGCTTTCTTT. Its translation is CASRTRDRVPEAFF.